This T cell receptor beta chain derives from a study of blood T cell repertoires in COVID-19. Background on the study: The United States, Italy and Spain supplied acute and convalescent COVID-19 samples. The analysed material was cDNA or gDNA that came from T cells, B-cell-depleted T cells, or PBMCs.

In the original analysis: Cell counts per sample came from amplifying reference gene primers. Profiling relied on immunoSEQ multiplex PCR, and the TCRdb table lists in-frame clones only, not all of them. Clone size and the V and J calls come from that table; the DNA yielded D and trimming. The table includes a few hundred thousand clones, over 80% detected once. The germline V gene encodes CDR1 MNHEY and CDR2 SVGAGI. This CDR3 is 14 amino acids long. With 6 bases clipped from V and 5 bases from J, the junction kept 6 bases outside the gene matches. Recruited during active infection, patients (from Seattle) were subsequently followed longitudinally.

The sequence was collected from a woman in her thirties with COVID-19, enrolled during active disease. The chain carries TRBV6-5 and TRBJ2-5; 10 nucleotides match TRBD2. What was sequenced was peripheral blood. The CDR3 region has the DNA TGTGCCAGCAGCCTAGGTAGCGGGAGGGAGACCCAGTACTTC. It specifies CASSLGSGRETQYF.